This T cell receptor beta chain was found in a study of T cells in Graves' hyperthyroidism and ophthalmopathy. Amplification of TCR beta CDR3 regions used RNA as the template. A first-round RT-PCR of the TCR CDR3 used the HTBI primer set. TCRdb re-analysed the multiplex PCR reads in MiXCR, keeping a single row per CDR3 protein. This table has roughly 580,000 distinct CDR3 sequences, roughly 50% appearing once. This CDR3 region has 15 residues. The germline gives CDR1 SGHTA, CDR2 FQGTGA. Trimming stripped 5 bases from V and 3 bases from J, with 16 bases between. This sequence joins TRBV7-3 and TRBJ1-2; TRBD1 might be the D (6 bases). Sequencing was carried out using peripheral blood or thyroid tissue (not recorded which). The receptor was derived from a woman under 30 with Graves' hyperthyroidism. In nucleotides, the CDR3 is TGTGCCAGCAGCCCCTCGGGGGGCGCCGACTATGGCTACACCTTC. Amino acid sequence: CASSPSGGADYGYTF.